Listed here are 12 T cell receptor beta chains from one sample, sequenced in a study of identical twins. TCRdb re-called the 5' RACE reads through MiXCR, storing one row per CDR3 protein. The sample has about 900,000 distinct CDR3 sequences; approximately 13% are singletons. This sample also appeared in a second study, on yellow fever vaccine responses in identical twins.

Sequencing input: PBMCs. These receptors were collected from a woman aged 18-29 years in good health.

The chain links TRBV29-1 to TRBJ2-1; D might be TRBD2 (5 bases). The CDR3 runs 12 residues. The ends were cut back, 6 bases at V and 7 bases at J, with 13 bases in the middle. Looked up from germline, CDR1 is SQVTM and CDR2 is ANQGSEA. CDR3 sequence reads: CSVVLTRNEQFF. Here the CDR3 DNA reads TGCAGCGTCGTACTTACTAGAAATGAGCAGTTCTTC.

The chain uses TRBV7-6 and TRBJ1-2; possibly TRBD1 for D (5 bases). The V end lost 4 bases, the J end lost 8 bases, and 14 bases lay between the germline ends. The germline CDR1 and CDR2 sequences are SGHVS and FNYEAQ. This CDR3 has 13 residues. CDR3 loop: CASSSEQGQGYTF. The CDR3 coding sequence is TGTGCCAGCAGCTCGGAGCAGGGCCAGGGCTACACCTTC.

This clonotype was recorded many times. The V and J genes are TRBV11-2 and TRBJ2-1; the D is unclear. CDR3 length equals 13 residues. Trimming removed 5 bases from V and 8 bases from J, with 13 bases in between. Looked up from germline, CDR1 is SGHAT and CDR2 is FQNNGV. The CDR3 region is CASSPKLDHEQFF. CDR3 nucleotide sequence: TGTGCCAGCAGCCCCAAGCTCGACCATGAGCAGTTCTTC.

This clonotype was seen a few times. The chain recombines TRBV25-1 with TRBJ2-5, with D unclear. V was pared by 3 bases and J by 0 bases, with 14 bases between. The CDR3 length is 16 residues. Germline V lookup: CDR1 MGHDK, CDR2 SYGVNS. The CDR3 loop reads CASSDQFPSDQETQYF. In nucleotides, the CDR3 is TGTGCCAGCAGTGATCAATTCCCTTCGGACCAAGAGACCCAGTACTTC.

This clonotype was counted only a few times. This chain joins TRBV15 and TRBJ2-3, with 10 bases that match TRBD2. Germline CDR1 LNHNV, CDR2 YYDKDF (reference sequence). The trim removed 7 bases at V and 4 bases at J, leaving 8 bases unmatched. The CDR3 runs to 15 residues. Here the CDR3 DNA reads TGTGCCACCAAAACAAAGCGGGAGGGCCCAGATACGCAGTATTTT. Protein product: CATKTKREGPDTQYF. Variable domain in full (rest from reference TRBV15 and TRBJ2-3): DAMVIQNPRYQVTQFGKPVTLSCSQTLNHNVMYWYQQKSSQAPKLLFHYYDKDFNNEADTPDNFQSRRPNTSFCFLDIRSPGLGDTAMYLCATKTKREGPDTQYFGPGTRLTVL.

Ten or more counts support this clonotype. CDR3 protein: CASSGGLSSYNEQFF. In DNA, the CDR3 is TGTGCCAGCAGTGGAGGGCTGAGCTCCTACAATGAGCAGTTCTTC. The rearrangement joins TRBV25-1 to TRBJ2-1; D might be TRBD2 (5 bases). Germline V gene sequence: CDR1 MGHDK, CDR2 SYGVNS. Trimming stripped 4 bases from V and 0 bases from J, with 10 bases between. The CDR3 contains 15 residues.

This chain links TRBV12-3 or TRBV12-4 with TRBJ2-7; TRBD2 matches 7 bases. V lost 3 bases and J lost 3; bases outside the gene matches: 17. The CDR3 sequence is 18 residues long. The CDR3 region is CASSLGGTSVPGNYEQYF. CDR3 DNA: TGTGCCAGCAGTTTGGGCGGAACTAGCGTACCTGGGAACTACGAGCAGTACTTC.

This clonotype was counted only a few times. The rearrangement uses TRBV14 and TRBJ2-1, with D possibly matching TRBD1 (6 bases). CDR1 SGHDN and CDR2 FVKESK come from the germline V gene. The CDR3 is 16 residues long. V lost 4 bases to trimming and J lost 6 bases, with 19 bases between them. CDR3 amino acids: CASSPRLPGHLNEQFF. The CDR3 nucleotides are TGTGCCAGCAGCCCAAGATTACCGGGACACCTCAATGAGCAGTTCTTC.

This clonotype was seen a handful of times. V gene TRBV10-3 combines with J gene TRBJ2-2; a weak D match, TRBD1 (6 bases). Germline-derived CDR1 and CDR2 are ENHRY and SYGVKD. V gave up 10 bases and J gave up 2 bases, with 11 bases separating them. CDR3 length equals 13 residues. The CDR3 protein is CANAGTNTGELFF. Written as DNA, the CDR3 is TGTGCCAACGCCGGGACAAACACCGGGGAGCTGTTTTTT.

Here the CDR3 DNA reads TGTGCCAGCAGCCAATCAGGGGCGGGGGAAAACATTCAGTACTTC. Amino acid sequence: CASSQSGAGENIQYF. V is TRBV16 and J is TRBJ2-4; TRBD2 matches at 7 bases. This CDR3 region has 15 residues. Trimming removed 0 bases from V and 5 bases from J; junction bases left unmatched: 4. Germline CDR1 KGHSY, CDR2 FQNENV.

The chain uses TRBV20-1 and TRBJ2-3; 7 nucleotides agree with TRBD2. V lost 0 bases and J lost 2; bases outside the gene matches: 8. CDR3 length: 16 residues. Per germline, CDR1 DFQATT and CDR2 SNEGSKA (reference sequence). CDR3: CSARENSGLPTDTQYF. CDR3 bases: TGCAGTGCTAGAGAGAATAGCGGGTTGCCCACAGATACGCAGTATTTT.

This clonotype was counted a few times. This sequence joins TRBV28 and TRBJ2-1, with D uncertain. The CDR3 length is 18 residues. Germline V lookup: CDR1 MDHEN, CDR2 SYDVKM. V was trimmed by 0 bases and J by 4 bases, leaving 19 bases between them. The CDR3 DNA reads TGTGCCAGCAGTTTATGTCCTCCCCCAGCGAGACCTTACAATGAGCAGTTCTTC. This sequence encodes CASSLCPPPARPYNEQFF. The full variable domain, its missing parts supplied by reference TRBV28 and TRBJ2-1, is DVKVTQSSRYLVKRTGEKVFLECVQDMDHENMFWYRQDPGLGLRLIYFSYDVKMKEKGDIPEGYSVSREKKERFSLILESASTNQTSMYLCASSLCPPPARPYNEQFFGPGTRLTVL.